A selection of T cell receptor beta chains follows, all from one sample in a study of OX40 agonist ivuxolimab in advanced cancers. Clones were sequenced by immunoSEQ multiplex PCR, and TCRdb holds only the in-frame ones, with some missing. The data hold over 50,000 clones, with approximately 92% observed a single time. The sample was CD4+ or CD8+ T cells sorted from blood, taken in a trial of the OX40 agonist ivuxolimab. These receptors originate from an adult with an advanced solid tumor such as melanoma, head and neck, liver or kidney cancer. Both conserved end residues are part of each CDR3. Each record gives: D gene, clone size, V gene, J gene, CDR3 protein, CDR3 DNA. The D gene is left open where the match is weak. Only some rows state a clone size, as once, few, many or a class for expanded clones.

D: TRBD1
size: few
V: TRBV11-2
J: TRBJ1-1
CDR3: CASSPGQVVAFF
DNA: TGTGCCAGCAGTCCGGGACAGGTCGTAGCTTTCTTT

D: .
size: once
V: TRBV18
J: TRBJ1-1
CDR3: CASSLSGTNTEAFF
DNA: TGTGCCAGCTCACTGTCAGGGACCAACACTGAAGCTTTCTTT

D: .
size: few
V: TRBV7-8
J: TRBJ1-5
CDR3: CASSHTYSNQPQHF
DNA: TGTGCCAGCAGCCACACGTATAGCAATCAGCCCCAGCATTTT

D: .
size: .
V: TRBV6-6
J: TRBJ2-7
CDR3: CASSRADYEQYF
DNA: TGTGCCAGCAGTCGAGCCGACTACGAGCAGTACTTC

D: .
size: .
V: TRBV7-3
J: TRBJ2-5
CDR3: CASGLSGEETQYF
DNA: TGTGCCAGCGGCTTATCCGGGGAAGAGACCCAGTACTTC

D: .
size: .
V: TRBV28
J: TRBJ2-7
CDR3: CASGLDSYEQYF
DNA: TGTGCCAGCGGCCTAGACTCCTACGAGCAGTACTTC

D: .
size: .
V: TRBV9
J: TRBJ1-1
CDR3: CASSVGPQGQRNGMAFF
DNA: TGTGCCAGCAGCGTAGGGCCCCAGGGCCAGAGAAATGGAATGGCTTTCTTT

D: .
size: .
V: TRBV19
J: TRBJ1-5
CDR3: CASSFWSNQPQHF
DNA: TGTGCCAGTAGTTTTTGGAGCAATCAGCCCCAGCATTTT

D: .
size: once
V: TRBV10-3
J: TRBJ1-2
CDR3: CANKRGLDYGYTF
DNA: TGTGCCAACAAACGGGGGCTTGACTATGGCTACACCTTC

D: .
size: .
V: TRBV5-1
J: TRBJ1-3
CDR3: CASRRSQGSHSGNTIYF
DNA: TGCGCCAGCAGACGTAGTCAGGGTTCTCACTCTGGAAACACCATATATTTT

D: .
size: .
V: TRBV15
J: TRBJ1-5
CDR3: CATSREGFGQPQHF
DNA: TGTGCCACCAGCAGAGAAGGGTTTGGCCAGCCCCAGCATTTT

D: .
size: .
V: TRBV9
J: TRBJ2-3
CDR3: CASSVGSTDTQYF
DNA: TGTGCCAGCAGCGTAGGTAGCACAGATACGCAGTATTTT

D: .
size: .
V: TRBV30
J: TRBJ1-1
CDR3: CAFSPGSEAFF
DNA: TGTGCCTTCTCGCCGGGATCCGAAGCTTTCTTT

D: .
size: .
V: TRBV5-6
J: TRBJ1-5
CDR3: CASSLSGSNQPQHF
DNA: TGTGCCAGCAGCTTGAGCGGCAGCAATCAGCCCCAGCATTTT

D: .
size: .
V: TRBV10-3
J: TRBJ2-1
CDR3: CAISDGPPGNEQFF
DNA: TGTGCCATCAGTGATGGGCCCCCAGGAAATGAGCAGTTCTTC

D: .
size: .
V: TRBV6-6
J: TRBJ1-2
CDR3: CASCPGARGNYGYTF
DNA: TGTGCCAGCTGTCCGGGGGCGAGGGGTAACTATGGCTACACCTTC

D: TRBD2
size: once
V: TRBV9
J: TRBJ2-1
CDR3: CASTPASGGGYEQFF
DNA: TGTGCCAGCACCCCGGCTAGCGGGGGGGGGTATGAGCAGTTCTTC

D: .
size: .
V: TRBV7-6
J: TRBJ2-7
CDR3: CASSPGPNYEQYF
DNA: TGTGCCAGCAGCCCGGGGCCCAACTACGAGCAGTACTTC

D: TRBD2
size: once
V: TRBV6-6
J: TRBJ2-1
CDR3: CASSYSLAGAYNEQFF
DNA: TGTGCCAGCAGTTACTCGCTAGCGGGAGCTTACAATGAGCAGTTCTTC

D: TRBD2
size: .
V: TRBV30
J: TRBJ2-5
CDR3: CAWSFSGGVTQYF
DNA: TGTGCCTGGAGTTTTAGCGGGGGGGTGACCCAGTACTTC

D: .
size: .
V: TRBV30
J: TRBJ1-1
CDR3: CAWSVGIRTEAFF
DNA: TGTGCCTGGAGTGTAGGGATTAGGACTGAAGCTTTCTTT

D: .
size: once
V: TRBV28
J: TRBJ1-3
CDR3: CASSFSQGTGNTIYF
DNA: TGTGCCAGCAGTTTCTCCCAGGGGACTGGAAACACCATATATTTT

D: .
size: .
V: TRBV27
J: TRBJ2-3
CDR3: CASSPFRGEDTQYF
DNA: TGTGCCAGCAGTCCGTTCAGGGGGGAGGATACGCAGTATTTT

D: .
size: .
V: TRBV11-3
J: TRBJ2-1
CDR3: CASSSSNEQFF
DNA: TGTGCCAGCAGCTCCTCCAATGAGCAGTTCTTC

D: .
size: .
V: TRBV28
J: TRBJ2-3
CDR3: CASSLWSTGLSTDTQYF
DNA: TGTGCCAGCAGTTTATGGTCTACAGGGCTCAGCACAGATACGCAGTATTTT

D: TRBD1
size: .
V: TRBV27
J: TRBJ2-7
CDR3: CASSLQGDYEQYF
DNA: TGTGCCAGCAGTTTGCAGGGGGACTACGAGCAGTACTTC

D: .
size: .
V: TRBV29-1
J: TRBJ2-1
CDR3: CSDLRGNEQFF
DNA: TGCAGCGACCTCAGGGGCAATGAGCAGTTCTTC

D: TRBD1
size: .
V: TRBV19
J: TRBJ1-2
CDR3: CASIGTGGNYGYTF
DNA: TGTGCCAGTATCGGGACAGGGGGCAACTATGGCTACACCTTC

D: .
size: .
V: TRBV6-6
J: TRBJ1-2
CDR3: CASSVQALYTF
DNA: TGTGCCAGCAGTGTACAGGCGCTCTACACCTTC

D: .
size: .
V: TRBV6-5
J: TRBJ2-1
CDR3: CASSYSWEADEQFF
DNA: TGTGCCAGCAGTTACTCGTGGGAGGCGGATGAGCAGTTCTTC